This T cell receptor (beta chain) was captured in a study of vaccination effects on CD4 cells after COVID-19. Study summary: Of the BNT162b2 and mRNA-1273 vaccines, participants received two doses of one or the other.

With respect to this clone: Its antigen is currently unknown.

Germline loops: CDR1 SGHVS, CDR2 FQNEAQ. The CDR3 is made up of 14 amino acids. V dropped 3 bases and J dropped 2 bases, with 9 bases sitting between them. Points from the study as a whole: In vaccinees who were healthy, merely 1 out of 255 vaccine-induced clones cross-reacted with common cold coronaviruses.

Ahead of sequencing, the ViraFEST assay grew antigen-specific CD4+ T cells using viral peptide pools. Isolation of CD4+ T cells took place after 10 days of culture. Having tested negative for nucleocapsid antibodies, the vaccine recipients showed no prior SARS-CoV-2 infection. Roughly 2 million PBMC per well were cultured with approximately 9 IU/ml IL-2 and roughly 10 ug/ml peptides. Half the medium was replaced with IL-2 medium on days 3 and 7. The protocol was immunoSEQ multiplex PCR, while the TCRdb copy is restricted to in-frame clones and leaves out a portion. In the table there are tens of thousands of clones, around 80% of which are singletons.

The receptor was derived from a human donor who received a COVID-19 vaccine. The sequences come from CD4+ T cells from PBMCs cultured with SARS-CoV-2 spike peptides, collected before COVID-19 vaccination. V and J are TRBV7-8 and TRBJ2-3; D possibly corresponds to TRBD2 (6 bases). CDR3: CASSLTRPTDTQYF. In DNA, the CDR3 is TGTGCCAGCAGCTTGACTAGGCCCACAGATACGCAGTATTTT. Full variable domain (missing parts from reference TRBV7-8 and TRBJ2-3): GAGVSQSPRYKVAKRGQDVALRCDPISGHVSLFWYQQALGQGPEFLTYFQNEAQLDKSGLPSDRFFAERPEGSVSTLKIQRTQQEDSAVYLCASSLTRPTDTQYFGPGTRLTVL.